A single sample is the source of the 12 T cell receptor beta chains below, sequenced in a study of blood T cell repertoires in COVID-19 (dated by TCRdb to about 2020). Receptor libraries were prepared by the immunoSEQ multiplex PCR assay. Not all clones reach the TCRdb copy of this immuneACCESS table, which keeps in-frame sequences only. Checked studies attribute under half of the gap to unresolved V genes and leave the rest unexplained. The sample includes 160,000 or so clones, with roughly 84% observed a single time. The ten most abundant clones make up around a sixth of the sample. The sequencing input was PBMCs or T cells enriched from blood (not recorded which). These receptor sequences come from a man between 60 and 70 years old who had recovered from COVID-19.

This chain links TRBV29-1 with TRBJ2-5; TRBD2 is a possible D gene (5 bases). CDR1 is SQVTM, CDR2 ANQGSEA, per germline. CDR3 length: 12 amino acids. Trimming shortened V by 0 bases and J by 5 bases, and 7 bases separated the two germline ends. The CDR3 DNA is TGCAGCGTTGAAGAACAGCGGGAGACCCAGTACTTC. Protein: CSVEEQRETQYF.

This sequence joins TRBV19 and TRBJ1-2; 8 nucleotides match TRBD1. Trimming removed 5 bases from V and 7 bases from J; junction bases left unmatched: 15. The CDR3 totals 16 residues. CDR1 and CDR2 from the germline V gene are LNHDA and SQIVND (reference sequence). In DNA form, the CDR3 reads TGTGCCAGTAGTCCAATTCCGGACAGGGATCGTGCTGGCTACACCTTC. This gives the protein CASSPIPDRDRAGYTF.

J is TRBJ1-3 and V is TRBV7-2; D unclear. V was trimmed by 1 base and J by 4 bases, leaving 11 bases between them. CDR3 length equals 15 residues. Per the germline V gene, CDR1 is SGHTA and CDR2 is FQGNSA. Here the CDR3 DNA reads TGTGCCAGCAGCTTAGATGGACCGGGAGGAAACACCATATATTTT. Its translation: CASSLDGPGGNTIYF.

The CDR3 protein is CASSLAGVEGTGELFF. The CDR3 nucleotides read TGCGCCAGCAGCTTGGCAGGAGTCGAGGGCACCGGGGAGCTGTTTTTT. The chain carries TRBV5-1 and TRBJ2-2; maybe TRBD2 (5 bases). Trimming took off 0 bases at V and 4 bases at J, with 13 bases between the two ends. Germline CDR1 is SGHRS and CDR2 is YFSETQ. The CDR3 length is 16 residues.

This clone was seen only once. V gene TRBV9 combines with J gene TRBJ2-3; TRBD2 is a possible D gene (5 bases). Germline-derived CDR1 and CDR2 are SGDLS and YYNGEE. The CDR3 is made up of 13 amino acids. V was pared by 3 bases and J by 5 bases, with 10 bases between. The CDR3 here is CASSDIGRDTQYF. In DNA, the CDR3 is TGTGCCAGCAGCGACATAGGGAGAGATACGCAGTATTTT.

V usage is TRBV19 and J usage is TRBJ2-1; unclear D gene. The CDR3 loop spans 12 amino acids. The V and J ends lost 5 bases and 8 bases respectively, with 10 bases between them. Germline CDR1 LNHDA, CDR2 SQIVND (reference sequence). This CDR3 is CASSPRLDEQFF. In nucleotides, the CDR3 is TGTGCCAGTAGTCCCAGGTTGGATGAGCAGTTCTTC.

This sequence joins TRBV19 and TRBJ2-6, with D perhaps matching TRBD1 (5 bases). V was cut by 8 bases and J by 0 bases, with 8 bases left in between. CDR3 length equals 14 residues. Germline lookup yields CDR1 LNHDA and CDR2 SQIVND (reference sequence). The CDR3 reads CASSDSSGANVLTF. The CDR3 region has the DNA TGTGCCAGTTCTGACAGCTCTGGGGCCAACGTCCTGACTTTC.

The chain employs TRBV27 and TRBJ2-3, with TRBD2 matching 12 bases. V lost 3 bases to trimming and J lost 4 bases; unmatched junction nucleotides: 14. CDR1 and CDR2 from the germline V gene are MNHEY and SMNVEV (reference sequence). The CDR3 covers 19 residues. DNA for the CDR3: TGTGCCAGCAGTTTGTGGGACCCCATGACTAGCGGGGGTTCAGATACGCAGTATTTT. Translation: CASSLWDPMTSGGSDTQYF.

The chain links TRBV11-2 to TRBJ2-2, with 8 nucleotides matching TRBD1. J was trimmed by 7 bases and V by 4 bases; bases with no gene match: 5. CDR3 length equals 14 residues. Germline CDR1 reads SGHAT; CDR2 reads FQNNGV. CDR3: CASSWDRQVGELFF. CDR3 bases: TGTGCCAGCAGCTGGGACAGGCAGGTCGGGGAGCTGTTTTTT.

The chain combines TRBV24-1 with TRBJ1-5; 12 bases line up with TRBD1. The CDR3 has 18 residues. V gave up 2 bases and J gave up 3 bases; unmatched junction bases: 7. Germline CDR1 KGHDR, CDR2 SFDVKD. CDR3 DNA sequence: TGTGCCACCAGTGATTCAGACGGGACAGGGGGCTACAATCAGCCCCAGCATTTT. The encoded protein is CATSDSDGTGGYNQPQHF.

This clone appeared once. The J gene is TRBJ2-2, the V gene TRBV10-3; 14 positions agree with TRBD2. Germline CDR1 and CDR2: ENHRY and SYGVKD. V was clipped by 2 bases and J by 0 bases; unmatched bases: 8. This CDR3 spans 20 amino acids. CDR3 protein: CAISERGTSGSVSNTGELFF. The CDR3 nucleotides are TGTGCCATCAGTGAGAGGGGGACTAGCGGGAGCGTCTCGAACACCGGGGAGCTGTTTTTT.

The CDR3 region has the DNA TGCGCCAGCCTGGGCCGGGGGGCAAATGAGCAGTTCTTC. Translated, it gives CASLGRGANEQFF. V is TRBV5-1 and J is TRBJ2-1, with D possibly TRBD2 on 7 matching bases. The germline gives CDR1 SGHRS, CDR2 YFSETQ. V was shortened by 7 bases and J by 7 bases, with 15 bases between the two germline ends. The length of the CDR3 is 13 residues.